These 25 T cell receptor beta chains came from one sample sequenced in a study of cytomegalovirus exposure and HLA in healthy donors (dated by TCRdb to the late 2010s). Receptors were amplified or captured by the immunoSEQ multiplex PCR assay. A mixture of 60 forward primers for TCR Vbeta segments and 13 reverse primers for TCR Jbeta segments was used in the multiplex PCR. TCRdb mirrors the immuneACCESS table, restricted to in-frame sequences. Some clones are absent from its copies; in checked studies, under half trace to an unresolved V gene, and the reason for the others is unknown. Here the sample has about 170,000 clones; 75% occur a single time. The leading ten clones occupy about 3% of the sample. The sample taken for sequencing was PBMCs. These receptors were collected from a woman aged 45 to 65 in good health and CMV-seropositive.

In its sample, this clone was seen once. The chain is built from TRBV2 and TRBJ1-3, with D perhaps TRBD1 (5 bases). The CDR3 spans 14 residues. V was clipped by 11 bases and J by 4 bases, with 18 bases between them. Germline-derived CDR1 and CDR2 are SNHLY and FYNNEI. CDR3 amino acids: CAGGRGGSGNTIYF. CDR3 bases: TGTGCCGGGGGTCGCGGGGGGTCAGGAAACACCATATATTTT.

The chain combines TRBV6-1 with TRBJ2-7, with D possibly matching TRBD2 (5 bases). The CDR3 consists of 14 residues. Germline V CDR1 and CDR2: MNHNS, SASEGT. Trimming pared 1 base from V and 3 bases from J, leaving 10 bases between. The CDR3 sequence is CASSEGVGDYEQYF. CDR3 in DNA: TGTGCCAGCAGTGAAGGGGTGGGAGACTACGAGCAGTACTTC.

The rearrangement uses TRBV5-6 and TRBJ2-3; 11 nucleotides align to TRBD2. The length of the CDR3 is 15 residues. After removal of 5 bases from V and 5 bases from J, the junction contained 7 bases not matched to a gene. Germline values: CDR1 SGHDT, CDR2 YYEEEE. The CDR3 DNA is TGTGCCAGCAGGGCTAGCGGGGGGAGGTTAGATACGCAGTATTTT. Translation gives CASRASGGRLDTQYF. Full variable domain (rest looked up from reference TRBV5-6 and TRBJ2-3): DAGVTQSPTHLIKTRGQQVTLRCSPKSGHDTVSWYQQALGQGPQFIFQYYEEEERQRGNFPDRFSGHQFPNYSSELNVNALLLGDSALYLCASRASGGRLDTQYFGPGTRLTVL.

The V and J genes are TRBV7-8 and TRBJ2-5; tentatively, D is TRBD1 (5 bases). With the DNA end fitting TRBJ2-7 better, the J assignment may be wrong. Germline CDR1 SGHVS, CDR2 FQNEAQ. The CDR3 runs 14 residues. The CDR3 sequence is CASSAQGRQGEQYF. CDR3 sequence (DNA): TGTGCCAGCAGCGCTCAAGGGCGGCAGGGCGAGCAGTACTTC.

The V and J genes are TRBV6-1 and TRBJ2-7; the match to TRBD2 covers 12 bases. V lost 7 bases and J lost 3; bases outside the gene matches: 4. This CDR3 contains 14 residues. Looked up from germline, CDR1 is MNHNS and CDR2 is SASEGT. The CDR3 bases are TGTGCCAGCATAACTAGCGGGGGGATCTACGAGCAGTACTTC. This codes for CASITSGGIYEQYF.

The CDR3 DNA is TGTGCCAGCAGCTGGGGTTTACAGGGGTCTAATGAAAAACTGTTTTTT. Its translation is CASSWGLQGSNEKLFF. V is TRBV5-4 and J is TRBJ1-4; 7 bases align to TRBD1. The CDR3 is 16 amino acids. Per germline, CDR1 SGHNT and CDR2 YYREEE (reference sequence). Trimming took 3 bases from V and 3 from J; bases not matched to a gene: 8.

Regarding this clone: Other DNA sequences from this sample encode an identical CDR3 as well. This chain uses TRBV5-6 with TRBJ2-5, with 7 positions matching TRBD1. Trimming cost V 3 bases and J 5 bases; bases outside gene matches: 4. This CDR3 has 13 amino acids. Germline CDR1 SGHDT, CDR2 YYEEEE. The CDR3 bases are TGTGCCAGCAGCTCCACAGGGGTCGAGACCCAGTACTTC. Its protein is CASSSTGVETQYF.

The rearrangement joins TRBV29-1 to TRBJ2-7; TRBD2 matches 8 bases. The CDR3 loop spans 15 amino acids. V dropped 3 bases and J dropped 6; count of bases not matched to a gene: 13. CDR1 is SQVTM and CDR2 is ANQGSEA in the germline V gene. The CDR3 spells CSVDAMSGGRGEQYF. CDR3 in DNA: TGCAGCGTTGATGCTATGTCGGGGGGGAGAGGCGAGCAGTACTTC.

CDR3 in DNA: TGTGCCAGCAGATTCCGAACGGTGAACACTGAAGCTTTCTTT. Translating it yields CASRFRTVNTEAFF. The rearrangement links TRBV6-5 to TRBJ1-1; D ambiguous. The V end was cut by 6 bases, the J end by 0 bases, with 11 bases between. This CDR3 is built from 14 residues. The V gene's germline CDR1 is MNHEY and CDR2 SVGAGI.

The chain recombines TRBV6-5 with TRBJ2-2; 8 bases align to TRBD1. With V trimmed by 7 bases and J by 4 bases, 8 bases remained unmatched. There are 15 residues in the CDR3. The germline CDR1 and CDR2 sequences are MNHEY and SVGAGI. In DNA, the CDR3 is TGTGCCAGCACCAGAACAGGACAGGGCACCGGGGAGCTGTTTTTT. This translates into CASTRTGQGTGELFF.

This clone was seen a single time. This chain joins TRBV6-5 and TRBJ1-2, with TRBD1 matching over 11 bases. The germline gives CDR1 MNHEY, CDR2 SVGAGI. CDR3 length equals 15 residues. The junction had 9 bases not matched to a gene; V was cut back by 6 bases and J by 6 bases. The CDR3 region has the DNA TGTGCCAGCAGCCTCCCGGGACAGGGGGTACATGGCTACACCTTC. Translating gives CASSLPGQGVHGYTF.

The CDR3 is CASSIAPGQNTEAFF. DNA of the CDR3: TGTGCCAGTAGTATCGCCCCCGGACAGAACACTGAAGCTTTCTTT. The rearrangement links TRBV19 to TRBJ1-1, with D perhaps TRBD1 (5 bases). Germline-derived CDR1 and CDR2 are LNHDA and SQIVND (reference sequence). The CDR3 covers 15 residues. Trimming cost V 3 bases and J 1 base, with 12 bases left between them.

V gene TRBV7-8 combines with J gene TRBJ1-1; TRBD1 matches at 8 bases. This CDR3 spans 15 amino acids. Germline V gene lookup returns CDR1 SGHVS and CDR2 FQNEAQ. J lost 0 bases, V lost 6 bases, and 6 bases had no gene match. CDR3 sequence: CASSRQGQVNTEAFF. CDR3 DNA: TGTGCCAGCAGTCGACAGGGACAGGTGAACACTGAAGCTTTCTTT.

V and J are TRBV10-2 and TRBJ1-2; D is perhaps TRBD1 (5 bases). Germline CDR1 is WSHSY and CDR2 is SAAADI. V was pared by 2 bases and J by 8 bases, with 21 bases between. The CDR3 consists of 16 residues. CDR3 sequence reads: CASSETQGRGSRGYTF. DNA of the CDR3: TGCGCCAGCAGTGAGACCCAGGGAAGGGGATCGAGGGGCTACACCTTC.

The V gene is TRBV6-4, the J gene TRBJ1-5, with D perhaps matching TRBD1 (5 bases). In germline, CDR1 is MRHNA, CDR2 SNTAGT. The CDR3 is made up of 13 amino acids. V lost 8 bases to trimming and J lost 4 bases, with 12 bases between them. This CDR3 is CASSRTPNQPQHF. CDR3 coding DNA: TGTGCCAGCTCAAGGACACCTAATCAGCCCCAGCATTTT.

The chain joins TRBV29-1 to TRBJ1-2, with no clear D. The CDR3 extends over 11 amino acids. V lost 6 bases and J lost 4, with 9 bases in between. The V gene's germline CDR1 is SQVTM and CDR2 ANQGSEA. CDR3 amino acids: CSVGDRYGYTF. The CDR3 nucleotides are TGCAGCGTCGGGGATCGCTATGGCTACACCTTC.

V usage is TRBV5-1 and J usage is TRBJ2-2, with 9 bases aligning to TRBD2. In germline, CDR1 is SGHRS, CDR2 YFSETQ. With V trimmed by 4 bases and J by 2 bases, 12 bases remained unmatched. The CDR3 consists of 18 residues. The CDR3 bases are TGCGCCAGCAGCAATCCGATTATAGCGGGGGCTAACACCGGGGAGCTGTTTTTT. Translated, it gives CASSNPIIAGANTGELFF. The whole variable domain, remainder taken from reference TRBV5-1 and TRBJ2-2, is KAGVTQTPRYLIKTRGQQVTLSCSPISGHRSVSWYQQTPGQGLQFLFEYFSETQRNKGNFPGRFSGRQFSNSRSEMNVSTLELGDSALYLCASSNPIIAGANTGELFFGEGSRLTVL.

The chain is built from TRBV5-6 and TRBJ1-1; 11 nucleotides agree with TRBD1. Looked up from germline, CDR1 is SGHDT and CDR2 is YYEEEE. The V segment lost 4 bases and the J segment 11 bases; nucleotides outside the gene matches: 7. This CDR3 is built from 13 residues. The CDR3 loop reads CASSHRTGGEAFF. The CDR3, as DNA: TGTGCCAGCAGCCACAGGACAGGGGGCGAGGCTTTCTTT.

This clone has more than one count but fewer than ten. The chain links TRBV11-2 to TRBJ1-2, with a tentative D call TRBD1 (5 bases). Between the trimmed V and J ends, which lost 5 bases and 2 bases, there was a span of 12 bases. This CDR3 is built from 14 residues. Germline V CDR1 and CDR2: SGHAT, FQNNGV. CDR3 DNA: TGTGCCAGCAGCAGACAGCTAGGGAACTATGGCTACACCTTC. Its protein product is CASSRQLGNYGYTF.

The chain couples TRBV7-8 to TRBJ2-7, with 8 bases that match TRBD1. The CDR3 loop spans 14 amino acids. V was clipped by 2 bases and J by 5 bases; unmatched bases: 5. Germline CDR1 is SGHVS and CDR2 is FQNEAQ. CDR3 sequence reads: CASSLLQGVNEQYF. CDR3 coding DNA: TGTGCCAGCAGCTTACTACAGGGGGTGAACGAGCAGTACTTC.

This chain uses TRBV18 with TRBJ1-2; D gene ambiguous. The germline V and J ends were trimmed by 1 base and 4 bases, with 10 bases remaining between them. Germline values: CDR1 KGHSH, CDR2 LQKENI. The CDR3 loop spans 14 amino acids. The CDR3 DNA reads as TGTGCCAGCTCACCACTGGAGGCCGCCTATGGCTACACCTTC. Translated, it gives CASSPLEAAYGYTF.

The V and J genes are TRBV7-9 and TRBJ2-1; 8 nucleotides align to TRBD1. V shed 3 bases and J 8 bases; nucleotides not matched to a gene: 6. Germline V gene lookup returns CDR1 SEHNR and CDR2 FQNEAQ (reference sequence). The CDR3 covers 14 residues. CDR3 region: CASSFTRGLDEQFF. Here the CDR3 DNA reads TGTGCCAGCAGCTTTACCAGGGGGCTGGATGAGCAGTTCTTC.

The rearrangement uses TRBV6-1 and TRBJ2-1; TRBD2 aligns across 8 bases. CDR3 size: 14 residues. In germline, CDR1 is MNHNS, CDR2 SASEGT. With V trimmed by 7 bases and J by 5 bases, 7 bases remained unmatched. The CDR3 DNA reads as TGTGCCAGCACCCCCGGGGGGGCCGACAATGAGCAGTTCTTC. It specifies CASTPGGADNEQFF.

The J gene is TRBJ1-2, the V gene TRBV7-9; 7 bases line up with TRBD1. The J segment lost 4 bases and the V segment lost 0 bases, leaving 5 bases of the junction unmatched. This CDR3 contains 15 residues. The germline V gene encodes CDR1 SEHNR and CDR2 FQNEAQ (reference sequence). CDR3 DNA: TGTGCCAGCAGCTTAGCGACAGGGTTCGGCTATGGCTACACCTTC. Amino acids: CASSLATGFGYGYTF.

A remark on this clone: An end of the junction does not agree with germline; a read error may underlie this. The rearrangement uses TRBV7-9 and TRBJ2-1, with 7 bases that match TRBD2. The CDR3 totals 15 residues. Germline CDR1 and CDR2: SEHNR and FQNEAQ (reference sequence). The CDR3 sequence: CSSTQGGRVYNEQFF. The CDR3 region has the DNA TGTTCCAGCACCCAAGGTGGGAGGGTCTACAATGAGCAGTTCTTC. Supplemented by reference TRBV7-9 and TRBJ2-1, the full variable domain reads DTGVSQNPRHKITKRGQNVTFRCDPISEHNRLYWYRQTLGQGPEFLTYFQNEAQLEKSRLLSDRFSAERPKGSFSTLEIQRTEQGDSAMYLCSSTQGGRVYNEQFFGPGTRLTVL.